This T cell receptor (beta chain) is from a study of lymphopenia after photon versus proton radiotherapy. V shed 4 bases, J shed 4 bases, and the junction held 4 bases outside the gene matches. Germline V gives CDR1 SNHLY, CDR2 FYNNEI. There are 15 residues in the CDR3. The protocol was immunoSEQ multiplex PCR, while the TCRdb copy is restricted to in-frame clones and leaves out a portion. Of about 70,000 clones in the sample, approximately 90% were seen once. This clone was picked up one time. V gene TRBV2 combines with J gene TRBJ2-1, with TRBD1 identical over 10 bases. Sample: peripheral blood, taken from a patient treated with photon-based radiotherapy. The source is a woman aged 40 to 49 with cholangiocarcinoma. The CDR3 sequence: CASSGTGQGYNEQFF. In DNA form, the CDR3 reads TGTGCCAGCAGTGGGACGGGACAGGGGTACAATGAGCAGTTCTTC.